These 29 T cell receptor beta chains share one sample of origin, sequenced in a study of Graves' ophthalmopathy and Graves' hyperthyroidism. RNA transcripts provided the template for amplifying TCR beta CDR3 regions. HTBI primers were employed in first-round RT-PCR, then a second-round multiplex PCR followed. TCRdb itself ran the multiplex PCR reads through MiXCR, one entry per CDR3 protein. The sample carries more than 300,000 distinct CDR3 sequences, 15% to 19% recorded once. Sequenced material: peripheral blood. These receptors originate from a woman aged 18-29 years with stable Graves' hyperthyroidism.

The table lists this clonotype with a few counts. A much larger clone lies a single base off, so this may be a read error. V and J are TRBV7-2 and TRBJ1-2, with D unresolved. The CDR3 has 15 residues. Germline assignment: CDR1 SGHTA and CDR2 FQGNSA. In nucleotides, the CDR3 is TGTGCCAGCAGCTTAGCGGGCAGGTACGAGAATGGCTACATCTTC. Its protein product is CASSLAGRYENGYIF.

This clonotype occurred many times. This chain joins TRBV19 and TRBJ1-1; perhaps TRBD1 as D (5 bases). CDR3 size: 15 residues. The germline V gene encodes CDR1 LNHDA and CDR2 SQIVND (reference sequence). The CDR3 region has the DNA TGTGGCGTCGGGGGTGTGGACCTCCGATCCGATGAAGCTTTCTTT. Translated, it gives CGVGGVDLRSDEAFF.

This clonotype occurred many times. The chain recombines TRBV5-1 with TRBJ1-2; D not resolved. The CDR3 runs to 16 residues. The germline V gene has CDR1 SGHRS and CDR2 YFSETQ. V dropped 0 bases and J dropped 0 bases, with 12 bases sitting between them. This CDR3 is CASSLVTASANYGYTF. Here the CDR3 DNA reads TGCGCCAGCAGCTTGGTTACGGCCTCAGCTAACTATGGCTACACCTTC.

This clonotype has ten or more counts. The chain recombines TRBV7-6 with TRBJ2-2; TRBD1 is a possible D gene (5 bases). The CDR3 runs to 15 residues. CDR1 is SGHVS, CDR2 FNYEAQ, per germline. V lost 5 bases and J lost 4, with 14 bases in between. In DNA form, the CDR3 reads TGTGCCAGCAGCGGAGTAAGGGGAATCACCGGGGAGCTGTTTTTT. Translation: CASSGVRGITGELFF.

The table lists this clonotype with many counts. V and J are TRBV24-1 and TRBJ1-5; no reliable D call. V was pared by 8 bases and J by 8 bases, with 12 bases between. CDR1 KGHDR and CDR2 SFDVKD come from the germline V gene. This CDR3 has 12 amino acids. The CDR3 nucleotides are TGTGCCACCACCGGAAAAAGGAAGCCCCAGCATTTT. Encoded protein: CATTGKRKPQHF.

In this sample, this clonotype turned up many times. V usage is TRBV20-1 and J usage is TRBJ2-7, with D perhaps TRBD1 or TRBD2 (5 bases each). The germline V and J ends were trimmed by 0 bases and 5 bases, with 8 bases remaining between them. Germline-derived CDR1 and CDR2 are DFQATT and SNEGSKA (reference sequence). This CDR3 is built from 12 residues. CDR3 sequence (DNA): TGCAGTGCTAGAGATTGGGGGAACGAGCAGTACTTC. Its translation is CSARDWGNEQYF.

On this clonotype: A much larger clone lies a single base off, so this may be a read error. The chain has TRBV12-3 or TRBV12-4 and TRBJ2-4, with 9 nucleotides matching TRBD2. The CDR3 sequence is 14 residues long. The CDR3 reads CASSLREGRNIRYF. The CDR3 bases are TGTGCCAGCAGTTTGCGGGAGGGCCGGAACATTCGGTACTTC.

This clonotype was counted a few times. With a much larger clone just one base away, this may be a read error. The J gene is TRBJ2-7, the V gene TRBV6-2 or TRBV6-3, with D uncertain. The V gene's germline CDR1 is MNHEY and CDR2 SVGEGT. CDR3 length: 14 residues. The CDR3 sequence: CAGSYSGGPYEQYF. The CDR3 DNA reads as TGTGCCGGCAGTTACAGTGGCGGCCCCTACGAGCAGTACTTC.

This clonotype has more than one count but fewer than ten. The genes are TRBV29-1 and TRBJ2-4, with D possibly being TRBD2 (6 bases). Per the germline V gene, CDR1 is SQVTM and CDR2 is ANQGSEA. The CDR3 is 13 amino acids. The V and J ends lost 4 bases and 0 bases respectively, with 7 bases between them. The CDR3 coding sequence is TGCAGCGTTGCGGGACTAGCCAAAAACATTCAGTACTTC. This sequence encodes CSVAGLAKNIQYF.

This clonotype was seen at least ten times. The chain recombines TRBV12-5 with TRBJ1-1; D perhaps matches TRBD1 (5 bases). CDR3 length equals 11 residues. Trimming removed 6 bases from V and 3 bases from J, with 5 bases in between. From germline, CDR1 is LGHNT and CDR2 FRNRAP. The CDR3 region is CASGRDTEAFF. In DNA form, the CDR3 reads TGTGCTAGTGGCAGGGACACTGAAGCTTTCTTT.

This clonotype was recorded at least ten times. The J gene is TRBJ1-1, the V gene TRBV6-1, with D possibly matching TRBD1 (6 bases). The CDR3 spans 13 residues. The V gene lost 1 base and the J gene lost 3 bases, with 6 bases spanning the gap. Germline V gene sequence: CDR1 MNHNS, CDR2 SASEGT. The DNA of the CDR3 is TGTGCCAGCAGTGAAGGACAGGACACTGAAGCTTTCTTT. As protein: CASSEGQDTEAFF.

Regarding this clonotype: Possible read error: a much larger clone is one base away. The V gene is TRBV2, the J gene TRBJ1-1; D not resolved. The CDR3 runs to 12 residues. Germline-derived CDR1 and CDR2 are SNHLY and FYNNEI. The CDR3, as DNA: TGTGCCTGCAGTGAGATGGGGACTGAAGCTTTCTTT. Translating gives CACSEMGTEAFF.

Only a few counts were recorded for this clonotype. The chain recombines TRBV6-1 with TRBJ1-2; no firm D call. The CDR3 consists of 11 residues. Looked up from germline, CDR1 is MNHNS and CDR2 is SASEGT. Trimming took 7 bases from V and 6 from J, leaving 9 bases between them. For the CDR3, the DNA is TGTGCCAGCAAGAGGGAGGATGGCTACACCTTC. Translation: CASKREDGYTF.

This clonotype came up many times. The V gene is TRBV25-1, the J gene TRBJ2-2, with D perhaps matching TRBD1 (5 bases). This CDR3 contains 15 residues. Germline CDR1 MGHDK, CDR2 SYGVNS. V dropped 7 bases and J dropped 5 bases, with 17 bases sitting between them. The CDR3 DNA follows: TGTGCCAGCAAAAATGCAGGGTCTGGAACCGGGGAGCTGTTTTTT. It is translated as CASKNAGSGTGELFF.

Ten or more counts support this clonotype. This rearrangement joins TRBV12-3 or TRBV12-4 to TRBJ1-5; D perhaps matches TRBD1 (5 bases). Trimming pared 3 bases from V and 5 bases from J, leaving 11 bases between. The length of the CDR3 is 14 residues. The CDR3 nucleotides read TGTGCCAGCAGTTTGGGGGGGATTGATCAGCCCCAGCATTTT. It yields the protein CASSLGGIDQPQHF.

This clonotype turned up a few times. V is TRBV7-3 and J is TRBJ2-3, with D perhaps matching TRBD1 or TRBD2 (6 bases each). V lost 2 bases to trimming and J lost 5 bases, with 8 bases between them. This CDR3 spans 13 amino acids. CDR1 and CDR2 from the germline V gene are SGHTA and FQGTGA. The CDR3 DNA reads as TGTGCCAGCAGCTTAGGGGGGCAAGATACGCAGTATTTT. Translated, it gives CASSLGGQDTQYF. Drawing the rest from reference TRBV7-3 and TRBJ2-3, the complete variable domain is GAGVSQTPSNKVTEKGKYVELRCDPISGHTALYWYRQSLGQGPEFLIYFQGTGAADDSGLPNDRFFAVRPEGSVSTLKIQRTERGDSAVYLCASSLGGQDTQYFGPGTRLTVL.

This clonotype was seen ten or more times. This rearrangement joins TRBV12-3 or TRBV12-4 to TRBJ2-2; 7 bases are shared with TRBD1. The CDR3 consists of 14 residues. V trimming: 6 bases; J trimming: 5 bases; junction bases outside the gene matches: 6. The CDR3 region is CASSPPGGTGELFF. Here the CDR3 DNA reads TGTGCCAGCAGCCCCCCAGGGGGAACCGGGGAGCTGTTTTTT.

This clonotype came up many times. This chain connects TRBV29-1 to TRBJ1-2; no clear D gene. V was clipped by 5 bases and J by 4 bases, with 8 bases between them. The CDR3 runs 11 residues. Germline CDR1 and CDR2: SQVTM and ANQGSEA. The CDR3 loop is CSVSPAYGYTF. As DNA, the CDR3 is TGCAGCGTTTCACCGGCCTATGGCTACACCTTC.

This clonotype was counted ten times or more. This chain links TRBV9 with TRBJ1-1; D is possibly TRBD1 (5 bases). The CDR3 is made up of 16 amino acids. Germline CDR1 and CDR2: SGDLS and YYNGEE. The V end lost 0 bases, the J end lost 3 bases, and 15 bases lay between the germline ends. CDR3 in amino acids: CASSVGERGRDTEAFF. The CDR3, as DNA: TGTGCCAGCAGCGTAGGTGAGAGGGGACGGGACACTGAAGCTTTCTTT.

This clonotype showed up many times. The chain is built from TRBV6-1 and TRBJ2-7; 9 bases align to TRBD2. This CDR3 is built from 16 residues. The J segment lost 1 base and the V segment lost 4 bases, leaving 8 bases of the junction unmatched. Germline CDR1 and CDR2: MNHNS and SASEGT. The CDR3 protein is CASSVYLAGLSYEQYF. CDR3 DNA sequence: TGTGCCAGCAGTGTCTACCTAGCGGGACTATCCTACGAGCAGTACTTC.

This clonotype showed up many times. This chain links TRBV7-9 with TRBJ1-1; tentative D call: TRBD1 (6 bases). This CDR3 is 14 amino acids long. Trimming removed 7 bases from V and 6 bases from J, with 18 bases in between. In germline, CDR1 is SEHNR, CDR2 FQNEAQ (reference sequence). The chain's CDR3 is CASTGRGGGPEAFF. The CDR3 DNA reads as TGTGCCAGCACCGGTCGCGGGGGGGGCCCTGAAGCTTTCTTT.

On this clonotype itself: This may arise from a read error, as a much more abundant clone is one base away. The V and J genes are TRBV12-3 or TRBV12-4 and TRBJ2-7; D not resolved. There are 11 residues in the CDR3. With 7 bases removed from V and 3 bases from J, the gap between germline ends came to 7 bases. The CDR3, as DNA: TGTGCCAGCAATTCCCACTACGAGCAGTACTTC. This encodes CASNSHYEQYF.

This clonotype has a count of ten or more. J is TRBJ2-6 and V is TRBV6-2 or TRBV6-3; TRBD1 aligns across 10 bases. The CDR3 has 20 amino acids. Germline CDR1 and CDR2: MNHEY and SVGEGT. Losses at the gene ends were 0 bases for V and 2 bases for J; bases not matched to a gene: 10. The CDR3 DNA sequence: TGTGCCAGCAGTTACTCGAAGCCGGGACAGGGGTCGGCTGGGGCCAACGTCCTGACTTTC. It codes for CASSYSKPGQGSAGANVLTF.

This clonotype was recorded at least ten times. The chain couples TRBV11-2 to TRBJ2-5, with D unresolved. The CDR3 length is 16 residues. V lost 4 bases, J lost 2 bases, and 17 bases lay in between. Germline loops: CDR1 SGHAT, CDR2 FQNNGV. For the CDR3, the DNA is TGTGCCAGCAGCTCCCCACGAGGTGTTCCTCAAGAGACCCAGTACTTC. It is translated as CASSSPRGVPQETQYF.

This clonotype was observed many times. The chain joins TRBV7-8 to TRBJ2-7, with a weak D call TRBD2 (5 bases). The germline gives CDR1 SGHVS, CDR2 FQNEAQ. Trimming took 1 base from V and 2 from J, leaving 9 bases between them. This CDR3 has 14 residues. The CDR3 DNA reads TGTGCCAGCAGCTTAGGTCTAGCCCCCTACGAGCAGTACTTC. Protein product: CASSLGLAPYEQYF.

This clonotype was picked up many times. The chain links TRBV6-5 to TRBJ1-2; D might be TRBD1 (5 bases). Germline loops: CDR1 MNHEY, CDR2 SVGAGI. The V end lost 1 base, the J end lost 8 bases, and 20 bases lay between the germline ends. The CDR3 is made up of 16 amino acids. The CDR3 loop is CASSYLIGQGQQGYTF. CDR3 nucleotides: TGTGCCAGCAGTTACTTGATCGGACAAGGACAACAGGGCTACACCTTC.

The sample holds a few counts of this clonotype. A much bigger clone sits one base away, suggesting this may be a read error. This chain's CDR3 is CARSTTGRRRGYTF. DNA of the CDR3: TGTGCCCGCAGCACAACGGGACGCCGAAGGGGCTACACCTTC. V and J are TRBV7-9 and TRBJ1-2, with a tentative D call TRBD1 (5 bases). Germline loops: CDR1 SEHNR, CDR2 FQNEAQ (reference sequence). There are 14 residues in the CDR3.

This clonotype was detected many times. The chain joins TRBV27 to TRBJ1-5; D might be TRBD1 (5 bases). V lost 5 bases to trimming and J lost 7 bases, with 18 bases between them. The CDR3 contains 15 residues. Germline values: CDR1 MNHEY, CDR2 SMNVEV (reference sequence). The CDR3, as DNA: TGTGCCAGCAGTAAAGAGGGATGGGGCGTGCAGCCCCAGCATTTT. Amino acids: CASSKEGWGVQPQHF.

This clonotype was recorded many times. The CDR3: CASSLSKRGAYEQYF. CDR3 DNA sequence: TGTGCCAGCAGTTTATCGAAGCGGGGGGCCTACGAGCAGTACTTC. This chain links TRBV28 with TRBJ2-7; 9 nucleotides agree with TRBD2. The junction had 3 bases not matched to a gene; V was cut back by 1 base and J by 2 bases. The CDR3 has 15 residues. CDR1 MDHEN and CDR2 SYDVKM come from the germline V gene.